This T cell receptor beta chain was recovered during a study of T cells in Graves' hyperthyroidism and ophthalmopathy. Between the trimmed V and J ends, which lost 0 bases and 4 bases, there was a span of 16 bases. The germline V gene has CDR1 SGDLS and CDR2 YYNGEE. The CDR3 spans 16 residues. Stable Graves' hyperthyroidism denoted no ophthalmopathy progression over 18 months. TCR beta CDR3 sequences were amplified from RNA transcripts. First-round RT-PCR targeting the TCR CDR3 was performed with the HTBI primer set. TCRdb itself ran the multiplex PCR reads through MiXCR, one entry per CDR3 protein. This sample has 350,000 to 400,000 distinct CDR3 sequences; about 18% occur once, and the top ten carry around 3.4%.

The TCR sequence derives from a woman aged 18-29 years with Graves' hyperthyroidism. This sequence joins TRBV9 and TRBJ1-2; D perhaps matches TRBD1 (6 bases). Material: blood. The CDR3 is CASSVGAQGILYGYTF. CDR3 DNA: TGTGCCAGCAGCGTAGGAGCCCAGGGGATACTCTATGGCTACACCTTC.